This TCR beta chain was retrieved from a study of blood T cell repertoires in COVID-19. This clone was counted between two and nine times. The data were produced by immunoSEQ multiplex PCR, yet TCRdb's version contains in-frame clones alone and is incomplete. This sample has around 300,000 clones; roughly 87% occur once, and the top ten carry 1%. Germline-derived CDR1 and CDR2 are MNHEY and SVGAGI. V shed 5 bases and J shed 7 bases, with 12 bases lying between them. The CDR3 runs to 13 residues. The chain combines TRBV6-5 with TRBJ2-1, with D possibly TRBD1 on 6 matching bases. Sequenced sample: peripheral blood. The TCR sequence derives from a man aged 50-60 years with active or convalescent COVID-19. CDR3 nucleotide sequence: TGTGCCAGCAGTCTCTCGGACAGTAATGAGCAGTTCTTC. It is translated as CASSLSDSNEQFF.